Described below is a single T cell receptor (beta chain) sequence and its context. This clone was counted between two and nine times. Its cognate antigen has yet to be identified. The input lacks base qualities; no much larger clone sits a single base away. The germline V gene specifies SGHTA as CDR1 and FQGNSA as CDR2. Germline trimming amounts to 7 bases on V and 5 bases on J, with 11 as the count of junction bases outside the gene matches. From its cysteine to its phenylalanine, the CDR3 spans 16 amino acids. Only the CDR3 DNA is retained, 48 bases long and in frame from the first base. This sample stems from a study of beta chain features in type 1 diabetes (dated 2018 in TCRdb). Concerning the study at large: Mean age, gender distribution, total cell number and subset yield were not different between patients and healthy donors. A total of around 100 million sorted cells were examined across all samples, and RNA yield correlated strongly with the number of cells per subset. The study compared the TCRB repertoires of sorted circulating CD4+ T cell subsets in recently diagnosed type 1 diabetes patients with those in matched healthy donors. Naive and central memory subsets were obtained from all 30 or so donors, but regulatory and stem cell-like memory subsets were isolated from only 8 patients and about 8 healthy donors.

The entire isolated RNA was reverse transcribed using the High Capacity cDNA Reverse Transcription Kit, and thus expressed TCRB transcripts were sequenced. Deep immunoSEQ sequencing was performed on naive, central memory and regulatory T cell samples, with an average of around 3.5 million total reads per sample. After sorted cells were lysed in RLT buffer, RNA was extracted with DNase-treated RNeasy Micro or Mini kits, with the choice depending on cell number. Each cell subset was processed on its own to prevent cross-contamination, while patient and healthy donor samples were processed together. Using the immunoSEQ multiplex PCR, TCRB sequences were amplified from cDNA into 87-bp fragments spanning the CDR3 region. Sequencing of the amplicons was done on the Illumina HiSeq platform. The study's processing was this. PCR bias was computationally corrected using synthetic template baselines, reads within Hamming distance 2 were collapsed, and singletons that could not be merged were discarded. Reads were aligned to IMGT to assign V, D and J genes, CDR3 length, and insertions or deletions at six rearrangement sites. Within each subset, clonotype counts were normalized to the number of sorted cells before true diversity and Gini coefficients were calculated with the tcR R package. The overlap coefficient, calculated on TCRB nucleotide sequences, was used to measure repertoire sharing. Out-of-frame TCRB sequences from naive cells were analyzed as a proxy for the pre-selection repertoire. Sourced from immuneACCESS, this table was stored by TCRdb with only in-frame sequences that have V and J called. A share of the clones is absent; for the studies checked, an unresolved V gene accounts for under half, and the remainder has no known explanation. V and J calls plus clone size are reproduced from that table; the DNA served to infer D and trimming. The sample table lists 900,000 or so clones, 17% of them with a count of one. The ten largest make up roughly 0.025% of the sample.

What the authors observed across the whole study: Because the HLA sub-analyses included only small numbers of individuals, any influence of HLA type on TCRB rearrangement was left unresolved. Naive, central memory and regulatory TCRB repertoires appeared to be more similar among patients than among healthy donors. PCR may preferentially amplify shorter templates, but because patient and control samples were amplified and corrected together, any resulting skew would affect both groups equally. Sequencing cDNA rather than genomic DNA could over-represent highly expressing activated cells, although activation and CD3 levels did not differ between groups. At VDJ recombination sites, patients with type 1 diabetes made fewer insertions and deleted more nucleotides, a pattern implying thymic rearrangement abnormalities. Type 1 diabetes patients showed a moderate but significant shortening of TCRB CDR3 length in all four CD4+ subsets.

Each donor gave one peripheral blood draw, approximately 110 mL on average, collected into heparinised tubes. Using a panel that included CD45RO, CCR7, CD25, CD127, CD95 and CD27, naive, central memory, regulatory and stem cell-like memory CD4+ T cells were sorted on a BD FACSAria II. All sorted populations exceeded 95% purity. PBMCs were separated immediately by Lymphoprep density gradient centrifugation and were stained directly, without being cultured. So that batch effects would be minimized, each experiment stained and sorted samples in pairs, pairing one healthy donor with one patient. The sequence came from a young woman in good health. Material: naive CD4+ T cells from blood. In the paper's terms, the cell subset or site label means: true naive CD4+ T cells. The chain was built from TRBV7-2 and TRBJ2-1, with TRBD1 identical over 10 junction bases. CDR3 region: CASTNLGTGVNNEQFF. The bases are TGTGCCAGCACAAACCTAGGGACAGGGGTTAACAATGAGCAGTTCTTC.